The count of the clone carrying this T cell receptor (beta chain) is one. This CDR3 comprises 15 residues. Losses at the gene ends were 4 bases for V and 5 bases for J; bases not matched to a gene: 11. Germline V gene sequence: CDR1 MNHEY, CDR2 SVGAGI. These data belong to a study of cytomegalovirus exposure and HLA in healthy donors. Use of 60 Vbeta and 13 Jbeta primers characterized the PCR. Libraries were prepared by immunoSEQ multiplex PCR; TCRdb keeps only in-frame clonotypes and omits some of them. Of approximately 150,000 clones in the sample, around 85% are singletons; the top ten hold 0.65% to 0.9%.

The origin of this receptor is a woman aged 30 to 39 in good health and CMV-seronegative. The specimen sequenced was PBMCs. The V and J genes are TRBV6-5 and TRBJ2-7; 7 bases align to TRBD2. The chain's CDR3 is CASSSSGGLQDEQYF. In DNA, the CDR3 is TGTGCCAGCAGTTCTAGTGGGGGACTACAGGACGAGCAGTACTTC.